A single T cell receptor (beta chain) is shown here with its context. This receptor's antigen is unknown. No much larger clone exists at a distance of one base, and base qualities are not known. This specimen belongs to a study of shared clonotypes between healthy human individuals (dated by TCRdb to 2018 to 2020). About the full investigation: A couple of women and a few men aged 18 to 49 years were included in the cohort. Blood TCR repertoires of about five healthy adults were deeply sequenced to estimate repertoire size and the extent of clonotype sharing between individuals. Leukapheresis yielded between about 0.94 and 9 billion PBMCs per donor. To increase sequencing depth and limit assay-specific biases, TCR repertoire library preparation and sequencing were carried out by different laboratories using diverse techniques. Per donor, three plates each were used for CD4 naive and CD4 memory, two for CD8 naive, and one for CD8 memory. The study at large found these results: Even with the large sequencing depth, rarefaction of the sorted-subset datasets indicated that sequencing was incomplete. The small number of donors limited the genetic and exposure-history diversity represented. Sharing across a few donors was observed for roughly 5% of naive CD4, under 4% of naive CD8, 2% to 2.5% of memory CD4, and about 0.38% of memory CD8 clonotypes. Compared with non-shared clonotypes, the clonotypes found in all four sorted-subset donors had higher generation probabilities. Pairwise subsampling led to the expectation that sequencing depth would affect the degree of clonotype sharing among donors. Sampling was limited to blood, and TCR repertoires in tissue likely differ from TCR repertoires in blood. Estimated clonotype richness was generally larger for naive than for memory subsets.

CDR1 is given as SGHTA and CDR2 as FQGTGA, both from the germline V gene. V loses 3 bases of germline sequence and J loses 4 bases, and the interval between the two ends is 9 bases. From its cysteine to its phenylalanine, the CDR3 spans 13 amino acids. The DNA shown is the 39-base CDR3, in frame from base 1. The donors were healthy, HIV-negative adults who had no recently reported acute infections or vaccinations. All donors were Caucasian adults living in Nashville, Tennessee, USA. CD4+ T cells were enriched through magnetic negative selection, after which naive cells were positively selected on CD45RA and the remaining negative fraction served as the memory subset. After blood collection by leukapheresis, PBMCs were isolated using Ficoll-Histopaque density gradient centrifugation and then cryopreserved in the vapor phase of liquid nitrogen. Analytical flow cytometry was used to check the purity and quantity of every magnetically sorted T cell population. From each sorted fraction, genomic DNA was isolated and quantified by UV absorbance on a Nanodrop 2000c.

Using the deep immunoSEQ assay, TCR CDR3 regions were amplified from genomic DNA by multiplex PCR. For each cell subset, the extracted genomic DNA was distributed evenly across all wells of several immunoSEQ 96-well plates, and each plate served as one replicate. Each replicate PCR for sorted subsets received around 200 ng genomic DNA, equal to about 30,000 T cell genomes. Purified libraries were measured with a Qubit 3.0 fluorometer, size-checked on a Bioanalyzer 2100, and measured again with the KAPA Library Quantification kit. Every immunoSEQ 96-well plate was sequenced on a separate single-read 150-cycle Illumina NextSeq 550 flow cell. As for the authors' bioinformatics: Because only junctional sequences without quality scores were contained in the immunoSEQ output, filtering matching that applied to full-length reads could not be performed. To assign V/J genes and CDR3, sequences were annotated using PyIR, a Python wrapper for IgBLAST v1.9, with IMGT germline references. Any read was removed if the V/J assignment was weak (E-value above 1e-6), the CDR3 was missing, or the read contained stop codons, out-of-frame junctions, or ambiguous translated residues. A V3J clonotype was defined by an identical inferred V gene, J gene, and CDR3 amino acid sequence. Percentage overlap between repertoires was calculated by dividing the number of shared unique clonotypes by the size of the smaller repertoire. Three approaches were used to assess repertoire richness: RTK rarefaction, the Chao1 estimator, and Recon v2.1 estimates of unobserved clonotypes. OLGA was used to compute generation probabilities for all TCRbeta clonotypes that the gDNA method yielded from a handful of donors. TCRdb limited this immuneACCESS table to in-frame rearrangements with V and J called. A share of clones is missing; checked studies link under half to unresolved V genes, and the rest is unexplained. That table gives V, J and clone size, and the DNA gave D and trimming. This sample is represented by roughly 2.2 million clones; approximately 95% of them were singletons. Clones ranked in the top ten supply 0.35% to 0.5% of the sample.

Sequenced input: naive CD4+ T cells from PBMCs. This specimen's cell subset or site label, per the study, means: CD45RA+ positively selected. The receptor's source is a man in his late teens or twenties in good health. Some clones in this sample may be carry-over from other donors' samples. Rearrangement joined TRBV7-3 to TRBJ2-5, with TRBD2 as a weak D call on 5 bases. The CDR3 region: CASSFSRGETQYF. The nucleotide sequence is TGTGCCAGCAGCTTCTCTCGGGGAGAGACCCAGTACTTC.